This TCR beta chain was obtained from a study of regulatory T cells in long-lasting Graves disease. At least ten counts were recorded for this clonotype. The antigen remains undetermined. Assembly of TCR beta libraries relied on iRepertoire HTBI primers together with Arm-PCR of CDR3 regions. TCRdb redid the calling of the multiplex PCR reads with MiXCR, one entry per CDR3 protein. Here the sample spans 400,000 to 450,000 distinct CDR3 sequences, 15% being singletons. Study-level findings and limits: Among samples with persistent disease, TRBV28, TRBJ1-2 and TRBJ2-5 were favored. Investigators studied peripheral blood only, not thyroid tissue.

With 4 bases clipped from V and 4 bases from J, the junction kept 9 bases outside the gene matches. The CDR3 consists of 16 residues. The germline CDR1 and CDR2 sequences are KGHDR and SFDVKD. Time point described: newly diagnosed GD, antithyroid drugs for less than 3 months. Scientists built the TCR library using RNA that was extracted from PBMCs. These data were also filed under a second study, of T cells in Graves' hyperthyroidism and ophthalmopathy. As that report states: In the first-round RT-PCR of the TCR CDR3, the HTBI primer set was used. Clonotypes that were expanded in thyroid above 0.001 mostly appeared in blood too.

The V call is TRBV24-1, the J call TRBJ2-5; the match to TRBD1 covers 9 bases. This TCR derives from a woman between 25 and 40 years old with Graves disease. This specimen consisted of peripheral blood mononuclear cells (PBMCs), obtained at new diagnosis, from a patient treated with antithyroid drugs. The CDR3 nucleotides read TGTGCCACCAGTGACACCGGGACAGGGAGTGTAGAGACCCAGTACTTC. Translated: CATSDTGTGSVETQYF.